This T cell receptor beta chain emerged from a study of OX40 agonist ivuxolimab in advanced cancers. Study summary: The study gave patients intravenous ivuxolimab at 0.01 to 10 mg/kg every 2 weeks.

Notes on this clone: The sample has other DNA sequences that encode this CDR3 too.

Sampled blood was obtained at baseline, cycle 4 day 1, and cycle 7 day 1. Sequencing was performed with immunoSEQ multiplex PCR; in TCRdb, only in-frame clones are kept and a portion is missing. The sample records tens of thousands of clones, 80% to 90% being singletons. Germline CDR1 is SGHTA and CDR2 is FQGNSA. V was shortened by 2 bases and J by 2 bases, with 12 bases between the two germline ends. This CDR3 region has 15 residues. This chain uses TRBV7-2 with TRBJ1-1; D is undetermined. The sample here was CD4+ or CD8+ T cells sorted from blood, taken in a trial of the OX40 agonist ivuxolimab. The sequence was obtained from an adult with an advanced solid tumor such as melanoma, head and neck, liver or kidney cancer. In DNA form, the CDR3 reads TGTGCCAGCAGCTTACAAACGACCTCAAACACTGAAGCTTTCTTT. Amino acid sequence: CASSLQTTSNTEAFF. Combining the CDR3 with reference TRBV7-2 and TRBJ1-1 gives the whole variable domain GAGVSQSPSNKVTEKGKDVELRCDPISGHTALYWYRQSLGQGLEFLIYFQGNSAPDKSGLPSDRFSAERTGGSVSTLTIQRTQQEDSAVYLCASSLQTTSNTEAFFGQGTRLTVV.